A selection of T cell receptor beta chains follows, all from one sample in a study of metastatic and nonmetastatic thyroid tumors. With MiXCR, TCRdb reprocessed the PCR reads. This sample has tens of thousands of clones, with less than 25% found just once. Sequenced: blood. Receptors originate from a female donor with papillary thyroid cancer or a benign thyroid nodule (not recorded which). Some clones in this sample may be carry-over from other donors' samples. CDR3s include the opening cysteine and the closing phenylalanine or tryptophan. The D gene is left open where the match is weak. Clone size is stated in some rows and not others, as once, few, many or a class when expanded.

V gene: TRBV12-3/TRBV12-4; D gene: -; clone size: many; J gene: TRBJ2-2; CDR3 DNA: TGTGCCAGCAGTTTAGCGCTGACTAGTACCGGGGAGCTGTTTTTT; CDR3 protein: CASSLALTSTGELFF
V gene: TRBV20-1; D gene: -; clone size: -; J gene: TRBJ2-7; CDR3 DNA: TGCAGTGCCCAGACAGGCACCTACGAGCAGTACTTC; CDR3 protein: CSAQTGTYEQYF
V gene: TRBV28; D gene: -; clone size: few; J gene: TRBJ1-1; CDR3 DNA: TGTGCCAGCAGTTCACCGGCGGGGAACACTGAAGCTTTCTTT; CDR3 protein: CASSSPAGNTEAFF
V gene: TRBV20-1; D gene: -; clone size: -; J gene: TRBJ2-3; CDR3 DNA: TGCAGTGCTATAGCGGCGGGCAGAACCATCACAGATACGCAGTATTTT; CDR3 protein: CSAIAAGRTITDTQYF
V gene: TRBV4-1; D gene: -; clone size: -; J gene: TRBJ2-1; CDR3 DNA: TGCGCCAGCAGCCAAGATAGGGCTTATCGGGGGAATGAGCAGTTCTTC; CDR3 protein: CASSQDRAYRGNEQFF
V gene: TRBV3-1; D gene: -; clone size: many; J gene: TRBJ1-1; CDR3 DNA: TGTGCCAGCAGTGTTGTGAACACTGAAGCTTTCTTT; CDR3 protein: CASSVVNTEAFF
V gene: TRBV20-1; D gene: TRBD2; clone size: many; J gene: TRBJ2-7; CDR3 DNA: TGCAGTGCTAGAGATTCCCTAGCGGGAGTTGACGAGCAGTACTTC; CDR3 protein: CSARDSLAGVDEQYF
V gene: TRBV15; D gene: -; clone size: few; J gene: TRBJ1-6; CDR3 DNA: TGTGCCACCAGCAGAGGTTTGAACGGAGTGGCACCCCTCCACTTT; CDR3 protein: CATSRGLNGVAPLHF
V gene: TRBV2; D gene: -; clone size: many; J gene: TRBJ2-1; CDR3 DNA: TGTGCCAGCAGCATACGGGGTTACAATGAGCAGTTCTTC; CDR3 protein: CASSIRGYNEQFF
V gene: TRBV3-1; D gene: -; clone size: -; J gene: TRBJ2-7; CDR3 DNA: TGTGCCAGCAGCCAGTTAGAGCGGACCTACGAGCAGTACTTC; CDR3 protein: CASSQLERTYEQYF
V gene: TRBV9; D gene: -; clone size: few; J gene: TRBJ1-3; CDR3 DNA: TGTGCCAGCAGCGTGAGGCAGGGAGCCTGGGGCTCTGGAAACACCATATATTTT; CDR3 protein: CASSVRQGAWGSGNTIYF
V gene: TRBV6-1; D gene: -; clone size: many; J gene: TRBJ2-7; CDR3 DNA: TGTGCCAGCACCTTAGGGCAGGGGGGGACCTACGAGCGGTACTTC; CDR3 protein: CASTLGQGGTYERYF
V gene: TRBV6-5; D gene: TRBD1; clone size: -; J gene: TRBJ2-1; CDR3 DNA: TGTGCCAGCAGGACAACCGACCGGGACAGCCACCACAATGAGCAGTTCTTC; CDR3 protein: CASRTTDRDSHHNEQFF
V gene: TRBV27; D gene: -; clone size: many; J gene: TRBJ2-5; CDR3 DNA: TGTGCCAGCAGTTCACCCCGACGCCAAGAGACCCAGTACTTC; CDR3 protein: CASSSPRRQETQYF
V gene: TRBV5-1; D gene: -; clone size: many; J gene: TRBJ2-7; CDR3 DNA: TGCGCCAGCAGCTTGGACCGACAACCCGACGAGCAGTACTTC; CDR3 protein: CASSLDRQPDEQYF
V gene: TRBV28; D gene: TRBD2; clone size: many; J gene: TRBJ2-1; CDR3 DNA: TGTGCCAGCAGTTTACTCCGCCTAGCGGGAGAAGATGAGCAGTTCTTC; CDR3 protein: CASSLLRLAGEDEQFF
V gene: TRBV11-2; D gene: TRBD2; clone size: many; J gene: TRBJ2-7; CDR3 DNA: TGTGCCAGCAGCTTGAGTGCGGGAGCCTACTCCTACGAGCAGTACTTC; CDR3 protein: CASSLSAGAYSYEQYF
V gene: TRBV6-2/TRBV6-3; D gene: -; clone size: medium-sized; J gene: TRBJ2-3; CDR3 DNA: TGTGCCAGCAGGGAGACCACAGATACGCAGTATTTT; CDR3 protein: CASRETTDTQYF
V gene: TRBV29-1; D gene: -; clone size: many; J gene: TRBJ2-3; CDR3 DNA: TGCAGCGTTGAACCAAGCACAGATACGCAGTATTTT; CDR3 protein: CSVEPSTDTQYF